The 9 T cell receptor beta chains in this list originate from one sample, sequenced in a study of CD8+ T cells in alopecia areata. Treatment specified: oral pan-JAK inhibitor, 5-10 mg twice daily. cDNA prepared by RNA extraction and subsequent reverse transcription served as the template for sequencing. TCRdb's copy holds only in-frame clones and misses some; the assay was immunoSEQ multiplex PCR. The sample has hundreds of thousands of clones; roughly 50% are singletons. This specimen was CD4+ T cells sorted from blood, taken at week 24, from a patient treated with tofacitinib. These receptors were collected from a human donor with alopecia areata.

This chain uses TRBV9 with TRBJ2-2, with D possibly TRBD1 on 5 matching bases. Trimming cost V 0 bases and J 2 bases, with 8 bases left between them. Germline loops: CDR1 SGDLS, CDR2 YYNGEE. The CDR3 extends over 15 amino acids. The CDR3 loop is CASSVEQGNTGELFF. CDR3 DNA: TGTGCCAGCAGCGTAGAGCAGGGAAACACCGGGGAGCTGTTTTTT.

The chain recombines TRBV5-1 with TRBJ2-7; no reliable D call. V lost 6 bases and J 0 bases, leaving 13 bases between the germline ends. This CDR3 has 14 residues. The germline V gene has CDR1 SGHRS and CDR2 YFSETQ. CDR3 DNA: TGCGCCAGCACCTTTAATCCCAGCTCCTACGAGCAGTACTTC. Encoded protein: CASTFNPSSYEQYF. Together with reference TRBV5-1 and TRBJ2-7, the CDR3 gives the full variable domain: KAGVTQTPRYLIKTRGQQVTLSCSPISGHRSVSWYQQTPGQGLQFLFEYFSETQRNKGNFPGRFSGRQFSNSRSEMNVSTLELGDSALYLCASTFNPSSYEQYFGPGTRLTVT.

This clone was found a few times. The genes are TRBV7-8 and TRBJ1-1; tentative D call: TRBD1 (5 bases). Trimming removed 8 bases at V and 4 bases at J, with 14 bases between. There are 13 residues in the CDR3. Germline V gene data show CDR1 as SGHVS and CDR2 as FQNEAQ. DNA for the CDR3: TGTGCCAGCGTCAGCAGGGAGGCCACTGAAGCTTTCTTT. Amino acid sequence: CASVSREATEAFF.

The chain joins TRBV6-6 to TRBJ2-7, with D possibly being TRBD1 (5 bases). The germline V gene has CDR1 MNHNY and CDR2 SVGAGI (reference sequence). V lost 6 bases, J lost 2 bases, and 14 bases lay in between. The CDR3 runs 14 residues. The CDR3 DNA reads as TGTGCCAGCAGCTTGACAGCGTCAACCTACGAGCAGTACTTC. Translating it yields CASSLTASTYEQYF.

V gene TRBV29-1 combines with J gene TRBJ1-4; D is ambiguous. V lost 6 bases and J lost 8, with 7 bases in between. This CDR3 has 10 residues. The V gene's germline CDR1 is SQVTM and CDR2 ANQGSEA. CDR3 sequence: CSVVGEKLFF. CDR3 sequence (DNA): TGCAGCGTCGTAGGGGAAAAACTGTTTTTT.

The chain employs TRBV29-1 and TRBJ2-7; D is perhaps TRBD1 (6 bases). CDR3 length: 13 residues. The germline V gene has CDR1 SQVTM and CDR2 ANQGSEA. The V and J ends lost 7 bases and 4 bases respectively, with 17 bases between them. The CDR3 sequence: CSAGPGQEYEQYF. CDR3 DNA sequence: TGCAGCGCTGGACCGGGACAAGAATACGAGCAGTACTTC.

Only a few counts were recorded for this clone. This chain links TRBV4-1 with TRBJ1-5, with D possibly being TRBD1 (6 bases). Trimming shortened V by 4 bases and J by 3 bases, and 22 bases separated the two germline ends. CDR1 is MGHRA and CDR2 is YSYEKL in the germline V gene. CDR3 size: 18 residues. This chain's CDR3 is CASSRLGTIRGNNQPQHF. The CDR3 coding sequence is TGCGCCAGCAGCCGCTTGGGAACTATCAGGGGAAACAATCAGCCCCAGCATTTT.

This sequence joins TRBV2 and TRBJ1-6, with D tentatively TRBD1 (6 bases). Trimming removed 0 bases at V and 10 bases at J, with 16 bases between. This CDR3 is 16 amino acids long. In germline, CDR1 is SNHLY, CDR2 FYNNEI. The CDR3 nucleotides are TGTGCCAGCAGTGAAGCACGTGGGGGGCGCGTCTCACCCCTCCACTTT. Its protein is CASSEARGGRVSPLHF.

The rearrangement joins TRBV9 to TRBJ2-5; D is undetermined. The DNA end lines up better with TRBJ2-7; the J call may be wrong. Germline assignment: CDR1 SGDLS and CDR2 YYNGEE. This CDR3 is 14 amino acids long. Here the CDR3 DNA reads TGTGCCAGCAGCGTGCGAGGCAGGCCCGACGAGCAGTACTTC. As protein: CASSVRGRPDEQYF.